This T cell receptor beta chain was identified during a study of beta chain features in type 1 diabetes. Study details: No patient-donor differences in age, gender, total cells or subset yield.

The CDR3 has 15 residues. Germline CDR1 reads SGDLS; CDR2 reads YYNGEE. The ends lost 0 bases at V and 6 bases at J; junction bases unmatched: 6. CD4+ naive, central memory, regulatory and stem cell-like memory subsets were isolated by sorting on CD45RO/CCR7/CD25/CD127/CD95/CD27. This clone came up a few times. No antigen is known for it. Isolated RNA was reverse transcribed in full, so expressed TCRB transcripts were sequenced. Profiling relied on immunoSEQ multiplex PCR, and the TCRdb table lists in-frame clones only, not all of them. The sample has under 800,000 clones; roughly a sixth are singletons. General study findings and limits: Moderately but significantly shorter TCRB CDR3s were found in Type 1 diabetes patients in all four CD4+ subsets. There were fewer insertions and more deletions at the VDJ junctions of type 1 diabetes patients.

The chain joins TRBV9 to TRBJ2-7, with 10 bases identical to TRBD2. The source is a young man in good health. Sequencing was performed on naive CD4+ T cells from blood. CDR3 in DNA: TGTGCCAGCAGCGTAGAAGCGGGAGGGGACCGCGAGCAGTACTTC. It yields the protein CASSVEAGGDREQYF.